The 12 T cell receptor beta chains below come from one sample, sequenced in a study of CD8 T cells in ankylosing spondylitis. Their target antigens are unknown. TCRdb fed the 5' RACE reads into MiXCR, producing one record per CDR3 protein. The sample lists 400,000 to 450,000 distinct CDR3 sequences, under 20% seen once, with just over 1% in the top ten. Whole-study results and caveats: Within ankylosing spondylitis blood, a TCR beta motif made up of several highly homologous variants appeared to be characteristic.

Input material: blood, either unsorted or a sorted T cell fraction (not recorded which). These receptors all come from a male donor with ankylosing spondylitis.

A word on this clonotype: A much larger clone sits a single nucleotide away, making a read error possible. V usage is TRBV7-8 and J usage is TRBJ2-6; D call uncertain. This CDR3 spans 15 amino acids. Trimming removed 5 bases from V and 0 bases from J, with 8 bases in between. The V gene's germline CDR1 is SGHVS and CDR2 FQNEAQ. The CDR3 region has the DNA TGTGCCAGCAGCCCGCCGTTCTCTGGGGCCAACGTCCTGACTTTC. Amino acids: CASSPPFSGANVLTF. The whole variable domain, filled in from reference TRBV7-8 and TRBJ2-6, reads GAGVSQSPRYKVAKRGQDVALRCDPISGHVSLFWYQQALGQGPEFLTYFQNEAQLDKSGLPSDRFFAERPEGSVSTLKIQRTQQEDSAVYLCASSPPFSGANVLTFGAGSRLTVL.

This clonotype turned up a few times. V and J are TRBV18 and TRBJ1-1; perhaps TRBD1 as D (6 bases). In germline, CDR1 is KGHSH, CDR2 LQKENI. Trimming took off 4 bases at V and 1 base at J, with 13 bases between the two ends. The CDR3 extends over 15 amino acids. The CDR3 loop reads CASSQTGPSNTEAFF. The CDR3 DNA follows: TGTGCCAGCTCACAAACAGGGCCCTCGAACACTGAAGCTTTCTTT.

The table lists this clonotype with a few counts. This chain connects TRBV6-5 to TRBJ2-1; 9 bases are shared with TRBD1. CDR3 length: 15 amino acids. CDR1 is MNHEY, CDR2 SVGAGI, per germline. The V gene end was trimmed by 4 bases and the J gene end by 2 bases; junction bases not matched to a gene: 3. The CDR3 DNA is TGTGCCAGCAGTTCTAGACAGGGGGCCTACAATGAGCAGTTCTTC. This sequence encodes CASSSRQGAYNEQFF.

V is TRBV24-1 and J is TRBJ1-1; no firm D call. Trimming took off 8 bases at V and 1 base at J, with 7 bases between the two ends. This CDR3 region has 12 residues. CDR1 is KGHDR, CDR2 SFDVKD, per germline. CDR3 region: CATNQKNTEAFF. DNA of the CDR3: TGTGCCACCAACCAGAAGAACACTGAAGCTTTCTTT.

This clonotype was recorded at least ten times. The chain employs TRBV20-1 and TRBJ1-1; D ambiguous. V lost 8 bases to trimming and J lost 3 bases, with 13 bases between them. Per germline, CDR1 DFQATT and CDR2 SNEGSKA (reference sequence). The CDR3 contains 12 residues. CDR3 coding DNA: TGCAGTTCCCGTCCTCGGGACACTGAAGCTTTCTTT. Translated, it gives CSSRPRDTEAFF.

This clonotype was detected a few times. The V gene is TRBV27, the J gene TRBJ1-2, with TRBD1 identical over 7 bases. In germline, CDR1 is MNHEY, CDR2 SMNVEV (reference sequence). The CDR3 contains 14 residues. The trim removed 6 bases at V and 8 bases at J, leaving 12 bases unmatched. The CDR3 is CASSPRQGLWGYTF. CDR3 sequence (DNA): TGTGCCAGCAGCCCCCGACAGGGACTGTGGGGCTACACCTTC.

This clonotype was seen only a few times. The chain uses TRBV20-1 and TRBJ2-1, with a tentative D call TRBD1 (6 bases). The CDR3 length is 13 residues. V lost 3 bases and J 4 bases, leaving 10 bases between the germline ends. Germline V gene sequence: CDR1 DFQATT, CDR2 SNEGSKA (reference sequence). CDR3 sequence reads: CSASHRAYNEQFF. CDR3 sequence (DNA): TGCAGTGCTAGCCACAGGGCATACAATGAGCAGTTCTTC.

This rearrangement joins TRBV20-1 to TRBJ2-7; 11 positions match TRBD1. Trimming removed 0 bases from V and 12 bases from J; junction bases left unmatched: 10. The length of the CDR3 is 14 residues. Germline assignment: CDR1 DFQATT and CDR2 SNEGSKA (reference sequence). CDR3 in DNA: TGCAGTGCTAGAGAGCCCGGGACAGGGGGAGCCGGGTACTTC. Protein sequence: CSAREPGTGGAGYF.

This clonotype was seen more than once but under ten times. V usage is TRBV27 and J usage is TRBJ1-3; 7 positions match TRBD1. Germline CDR1 is MNHEY and CDR2 is SMNVEV (reference sequence). CDR3 length: 16 residues. V lost 6 bases, J lost 4 bases, and 12 bases stayed unmatched. CDR3 in amino acids: CASSDRVARRGNTIYF. CDR3 bases: TGTGCCAGCAGCGACAGGGTTGCTCGGAGGGGAAACACCATATATTTT.

V gene TRBV7-3 combines with J gene TRBJ2-3; the match to TRBD1 covers 10 bases. CDR1 and CDR2 from the germline V gene are SGHTA and FQGTGA. V shed 4 bases and J 2 bases; nucleotides not matched to a gene: 3. This CDR3 is built from 15 residues. The CDR3 sequence: CASSSTGGFTDTQYF. The CDR3 DNA sequence: TGTGCCAGCAGCTCGACAGGGGGCTTCACAGATACGCAGTATTTT.

In its sample, this clonotype was seen many times. The chain joins TRBV7-2 to TRBJ2-1; D possibly corresponds to TRBD1 (6 bases). CDR1 and CDR2 (germline): SGHTA, FQGNSA. This CDR3 has 15 amino acids. The V and J ends lost 1 base and 3 bases respectively, with 10 bases between them. The CDR3 DNA reads as TGTGCCAGCAGCTTAGGGGCAGGGGTCTACAATGAGCAGTTCTTC. Translation: CASSLGAGVYNEQFF.

This clonotype was counted only a few times. The chain recombines TRBV5-1 with TRBJ1-2, with D possibly TRBD1 on 5 matching bases. CDR1 is SGHRS, CDR2 YFSETQ, per germline. V lost 1 base to trimming and J lost 8 bases, with 12 bases between them. CDR3 size: 13 residues. The CDR3 sequence is CASSLSIGQGYTF. The CDR3 DNA sequence: TGCGCCAGCAGCTTGAGTATCGGACAAGGCTACACCTTC.